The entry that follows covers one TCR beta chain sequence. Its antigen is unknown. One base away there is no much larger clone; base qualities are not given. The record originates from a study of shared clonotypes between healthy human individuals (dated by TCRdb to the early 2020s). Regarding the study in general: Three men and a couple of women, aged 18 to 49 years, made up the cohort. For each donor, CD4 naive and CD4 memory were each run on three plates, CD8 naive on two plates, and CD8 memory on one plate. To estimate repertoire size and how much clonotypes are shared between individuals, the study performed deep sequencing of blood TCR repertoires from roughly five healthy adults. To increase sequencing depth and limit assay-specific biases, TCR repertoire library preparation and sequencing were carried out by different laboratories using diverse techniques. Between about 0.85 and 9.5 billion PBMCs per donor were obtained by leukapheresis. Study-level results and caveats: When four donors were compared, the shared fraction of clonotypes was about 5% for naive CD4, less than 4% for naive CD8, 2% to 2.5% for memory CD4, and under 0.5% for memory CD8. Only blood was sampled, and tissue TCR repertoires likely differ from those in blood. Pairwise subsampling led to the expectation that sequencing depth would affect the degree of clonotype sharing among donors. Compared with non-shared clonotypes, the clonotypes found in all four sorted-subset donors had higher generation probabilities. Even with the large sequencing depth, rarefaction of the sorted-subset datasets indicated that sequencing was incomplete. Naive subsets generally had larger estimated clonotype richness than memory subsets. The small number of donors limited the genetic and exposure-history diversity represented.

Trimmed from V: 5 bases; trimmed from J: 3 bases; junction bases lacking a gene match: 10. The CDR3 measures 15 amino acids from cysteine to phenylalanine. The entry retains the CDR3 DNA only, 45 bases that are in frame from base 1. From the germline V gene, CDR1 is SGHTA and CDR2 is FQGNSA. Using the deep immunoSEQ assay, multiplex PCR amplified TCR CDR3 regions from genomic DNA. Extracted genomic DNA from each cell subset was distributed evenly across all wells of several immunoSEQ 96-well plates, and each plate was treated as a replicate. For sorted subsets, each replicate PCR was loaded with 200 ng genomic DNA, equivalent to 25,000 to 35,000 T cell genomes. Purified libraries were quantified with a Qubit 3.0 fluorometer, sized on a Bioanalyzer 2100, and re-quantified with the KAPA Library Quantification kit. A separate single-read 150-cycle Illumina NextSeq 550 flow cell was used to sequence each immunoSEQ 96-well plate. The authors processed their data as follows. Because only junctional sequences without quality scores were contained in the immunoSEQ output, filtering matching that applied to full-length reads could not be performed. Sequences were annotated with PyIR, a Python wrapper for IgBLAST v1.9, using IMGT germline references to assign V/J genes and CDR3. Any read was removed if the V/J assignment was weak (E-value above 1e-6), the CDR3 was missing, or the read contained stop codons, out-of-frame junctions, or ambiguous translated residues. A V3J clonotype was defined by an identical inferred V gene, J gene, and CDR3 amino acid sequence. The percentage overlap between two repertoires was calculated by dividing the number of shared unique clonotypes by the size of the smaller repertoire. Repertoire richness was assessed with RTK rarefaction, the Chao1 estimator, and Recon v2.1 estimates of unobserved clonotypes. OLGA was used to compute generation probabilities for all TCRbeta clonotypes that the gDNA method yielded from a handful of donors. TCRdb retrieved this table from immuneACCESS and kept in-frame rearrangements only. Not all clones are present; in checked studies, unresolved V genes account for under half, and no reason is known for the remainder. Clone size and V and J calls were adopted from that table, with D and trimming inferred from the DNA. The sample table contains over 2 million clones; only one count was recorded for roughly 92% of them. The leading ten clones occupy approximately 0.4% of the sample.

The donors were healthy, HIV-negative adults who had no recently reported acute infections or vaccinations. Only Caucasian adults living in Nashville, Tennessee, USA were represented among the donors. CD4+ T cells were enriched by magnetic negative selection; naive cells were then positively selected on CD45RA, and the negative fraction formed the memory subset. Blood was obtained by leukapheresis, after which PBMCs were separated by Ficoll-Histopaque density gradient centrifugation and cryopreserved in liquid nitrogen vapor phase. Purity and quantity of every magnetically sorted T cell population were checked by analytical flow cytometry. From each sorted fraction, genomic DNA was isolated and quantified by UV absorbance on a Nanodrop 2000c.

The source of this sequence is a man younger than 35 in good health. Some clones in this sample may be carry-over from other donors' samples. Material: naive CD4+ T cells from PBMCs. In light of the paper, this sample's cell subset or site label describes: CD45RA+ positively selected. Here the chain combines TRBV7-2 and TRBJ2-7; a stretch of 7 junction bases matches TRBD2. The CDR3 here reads CASSPMGGILYEQYF. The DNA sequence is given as TGTGCCAGCAGCCCGATGGGGGGGATCCTCTACGAGCAGTACTTC.